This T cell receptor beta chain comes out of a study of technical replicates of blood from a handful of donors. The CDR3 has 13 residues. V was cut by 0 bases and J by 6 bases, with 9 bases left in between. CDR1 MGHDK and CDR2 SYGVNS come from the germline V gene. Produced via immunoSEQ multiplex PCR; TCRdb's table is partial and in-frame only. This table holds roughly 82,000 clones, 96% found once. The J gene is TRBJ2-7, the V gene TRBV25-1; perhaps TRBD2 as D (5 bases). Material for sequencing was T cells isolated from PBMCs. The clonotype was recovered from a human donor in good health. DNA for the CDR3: TGTGCCAGCAGTGAATATAGAGGGCTCGAGCAGTACTTC. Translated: CASSEYRGLEQYF.